This TCR beta chain was found in a study of blood T cell repertoires in COVID-19. Study context: From the United States, Italy and Spain came samples of acute and convalescent COVID-19. From T cells, B-cell-depleted T cells, or PBMCs came the material, which was cDNA or gDNA.

Authors' data handling: Estimation of nucleated cell counts was performed using reference gene primer amplification. TCRdb's copy holds only in-frame clones and misses some; the assay was immunoSEQ multiplex PCR. D and trimming were read from the DNA, whereas the V and J calls and clone size are those reported in that table. In the table there are around 200,000 clones, roughly nine tenths of which are singletons. The V segment lost 3 bases and the J segment 10 bases; nucleotides outside the gene matches: 6. This CDR3 has 13 amino acids. Germline CDR1 reads LGHDT; CDR2 reads YNNKEL (reference sequence).

This clonotype was sampled from a man between 65 and 85 years old with active or convalescent COVID-19. Sequencing was done on a sample of peripheral blood. This rearrangement joins TRBV3-1 (or the pseudogene TRBV3-2) to TRBJ1-1, with 9 bases aligning to TRBD1. CDR3 coding DNA: TGTGCCAGCAGCCATGGACAGGGGTCGGCAGCTTTCTTT. Translated, it gives CASSHGQGSAAFF.